Shown below are 6 T cell receptor beta chains from a single sample sequenced in a study of response to subunit inactivated influenza vaccine. MiXCR, run by TCRdb on the RT-PCR reads, gives a single entry per CDR3 protein. Seen here are 560,000 or so distinct CDR3 sequences, approximately 7.6% observed once, and the top ten hold approximately 13%. Sequenced here: PBMCs from blood, sampled less than 30 months after vaccination. Receptors were obtained from a man aged 45-69 years who received an inactivated influenza vaccine.

The V call is TRBV5-1, the J call TRBJ2-1, with 11 nucleotides matching TRBD2. Germline V gene sequence: CDR1 SGHRS, CDR2 YFSETQ. Trimming took 2 bases from V and 1 from J; bases not matched to a gene: 11. CDR3 length: 19 residues. As DNA, the CDR3 is TGCGCCAGCAGCTTTGGGGGTACTAGCGGGAGTTGGTCCTACAATGAGCAGTTCTTC. This encodes CASSFGGTSGSWSYNEQFF.

This clonotype showed up just a few times. The chain is built from TRBV20-1 and TRBJ1-3, with 7 bases fitting TRBD1. This CDR3 contains 14 residues. CDR1 is DFQATT, CDR2 SNEGSKA, per germline (reference sequence). J was trimmed by 4 bases and V by 2 bases; bases with no gene match: 5. CDR3 amino acids: CSARRGGEGNTIYF. The DNA for the CDR3 is TGCAGTGCTAGAAGAGGGGGCGAAGGAAACACCATATATTTT.

This clonotype showed up just a few times. The rearrangement links TRBV15 to TRBJ1-1, with no clear D. This CDR3 is built from 14 residues. Germline V CDR1 and CDR2: LNHNV, YYDKDF (reference sequence). V was clipped by 1 base and J by 5 bases, with 11 bases between them. The DNA of the CDR3 is TGTGCCACCAGCAGAGGGTCAGCCGGGACTGAAGCTTTCTTT. Its translation: CATSRGSAGTEAFF.

The table lists this clonotype with a few counts. The J gene is TRBJ2-1, the V gene TRBV15; D is perhaps TRBD1 or TRBD2 (5 bases each). CDR1 and CDR2 (germline): LNHNV, YYDKDF (reference sequence). This CDR3 has 15 amino acids. V was clipped by 1 base and J by 4 bases, with 11 bases between them. CDR3 bases: TGTGCCACCAGCAGAGGATGGGGACGGTACAATGAGCAGTTCTTC. Encoded protein: CATSRGWGRYNEQFF.

This sequence joins TRBV10-2 and TRBJ1-6; the D gene is possibly TRBD1 (6 bases). V lost 7 bases and J 10 bases, leaving 14 bases between the germline ends. This CDR3 is 13 amino acids long. From germline, CDR1 is WSHSY and CDR2 SAAADI. CDR3 in amino acids: CASNGQKESPLHF. DNA for the CDR3: TGCGCCAGCAACGGACAGAAGGAATCACCCCTCCACTTT.

Only a few counts were recorded for this clonotype. J is TRBJ2-1 and V is TRBV20-1; TRBD2 matches 10 bases. With 2 bases clipped from V and 3 bases from J, the junction kept 7 bases outside the gene matches. Germline V gene sequence: CDR1 DFQATT, CDR2 SNEGSKA (reference sequence). The CDR3 has 16 amino acids. As DNA, the CDR3 is TGCAGTGCTAGAAAGGCTAGCGGGGGCCTCTACAATGAGCAGTTCTTC. This gives the protein CSARKASGGLYNEQFF.